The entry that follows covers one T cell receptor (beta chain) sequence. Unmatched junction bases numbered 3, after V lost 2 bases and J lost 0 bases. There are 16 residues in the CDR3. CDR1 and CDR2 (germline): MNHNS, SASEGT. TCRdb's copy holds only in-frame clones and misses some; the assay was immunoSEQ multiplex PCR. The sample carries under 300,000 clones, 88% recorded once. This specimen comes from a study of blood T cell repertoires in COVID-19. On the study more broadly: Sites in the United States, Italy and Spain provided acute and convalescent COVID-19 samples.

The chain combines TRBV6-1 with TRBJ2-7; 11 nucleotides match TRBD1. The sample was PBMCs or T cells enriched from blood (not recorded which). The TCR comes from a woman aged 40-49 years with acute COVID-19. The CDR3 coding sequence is TGTGCCAGCAGTGAATGGGACAGGGGGAGCTCCTACGAGCAGTACTTC. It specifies CASSEWDRGSSYEQYF.